The 8 T cell receptor beta chains listed next were all sequenced from one sample in a study of T cell repertoires in cytomegalovirus infection. TCRdb itself ran the reads through MiXCR, one entry per CDR3 protein. Of approximately 1,000,000 distinct CDR3 sequences in the sample, roughly 30% were seen once. The antigens of these receptors remain unknown. The specimen comprised cultured CD8+ T cells from PBMCs, sampled from culture after CMV antigen stimulation. The receptors shown here come from a human donor in good health (CMV status not recorded). Some clones in this sample may be carry-over from other donors' samples.

There are a few counts of this clonotype. This rearrangement joins TRBV7-6 to TRBJ2-1; 8 positions match TRBD1. The germline CDR1 and CDR2 sequences are SGHVS and FNYEAQ. The CDR3 has 15 amino acids. V gave up 2 bases and J gave up 9 bases; unmatched junction bases: 9. Written as DNA, the CDR3 is TGTGCCAGCAGCTTATCCGGAGACAGGGGAGGTGAGCAGTTCTTC. Translation: CASSLSGDRGGEQFF.

This clonotype was recorded a few times. The chain combines TRBV7-9 with TRBJ2-1; D is unclear. The CDR3 loop spans 12 amino acids. Looked up from germline, CDR1 is SEHNR and CDR2 is FQNEAQ (reference sequence). V lost 5 bases to trimming and J lost 8 bases, with 10 bases between them. The CDR3 spells CASSPTTHEQFF. DNA for the CDR3: TGTGCCAGCAGCCCTACTACCCATGAGCAGTTCTTC.

The chain is built from TRBV5-1 and TRBJ1-1; no clear D. Germline V gene data show CDR1 as SGHRS and CDR2 as YFSETQ. Deletions cut 5 bases from V and 1 base from J, with 9 bases between. The CDR3 totals 13 residues. CDR3 amino acids: CASRPSGNTEAFF. The CDR3 bases are TGCGCCAGCAGACCTTCAGGGAACACTGAAGCTTTCTTT.

The chain is built from TRBV6-1 and TRBJ2-1; tentatively, D is TRBD2 (6 bases). With 8 bases removed from V and 5 bases from J, the gap between germline ends came to 13 bases. The CDR3 loop spans 13 amino acids. Germline V gene sequence: CDR1 MNHNS, CDR2 SASEGT. The CDR3 DNA reads as TGTGCCAGCCCCCCGGAGGGTAACAATGAGCAGTTCTTC. Translation gives CASPPEGNNEQFF.

This clonotype was found a few times. The chain employs TRBV6-1 and TRBJ2-1; 12 bases line up with TRBD2. Germline-derived CDR1 and CDR2 are MNHNS and SASEGT. V lost 5 bases and J lost 6; bases outside the gene matches: 5. CDR3 size: 15 residues. DNA of the CDR3: TGTGCCAGCAGTTTCCTAGCGGGGGGGACCAATGAGCAGTTCTTC. Translating it yields CASSFLAGGTNEQFF.

The genes are TRBV7-9 and TRBJ1-1; D may be TRBD1 (5 bases). V shed 10 bases and J shed 3 bases, with 15 bases lying between them. The CDR3 runs to 13 residues. Germline-derived CDR1 and CDR2 are SEHNR and FQNEAQ (reference sequence). The CDR3 region is CANDLRVHTEAFF. CDR3 nucleotide sequence: TGTGCCAACGATCTCAGGGTACACACTGAAGCTTTCTTT.

The chain recombines TRBV19 with TRBJ1-1; D uncertain. The CDR3 spans 14 residues. Germline V lookup: CDR1 LNHDA, CDR2 SQIVND (reference sequence). With 3 bases removed from V and 4 bases from J, the gap between germline ends came to 12 bases. CDR3 sequence (DNA): TGTGCCAGTAGTATGGACCCGGGAGGCACTGAAGCTTTCTTT. Translating it yields CASSMDPGGTEAFF.

This clonotype showed up just a few times. J is TRBJ2-2 and V is TRBV7-6, with 8 nucleotides matching TRBD1. This CDR3 comprises 14 residues. Germline values: CDR1 SGHVS, CDR2 FNYEAQ. Trimming took 4 bases from V and 7 from J; bases not matched to a gene: 5. CDR3 bases: TGTGCCAGCAGCTCAATACAGGGGGACGGGGAGCTGTTTTTT. Protein product: CASSSIQGDGELFF.